This TCR beta chain was recovered during a study of cytomegalovirus exposure and HLA in healthy donors. Notes on this clone: Antigen: not known.

Every donor was a healthy person donating bone marrow. Points from the study as a whole: For most TCR beta V segments, an earlier analysis put the productive rate at about 87% or about 30% of the time. TCR sequences were mostly rare, though some public TCRs occurred in many donors.

This CDR3 has 14 residues. In germline, CDR1 is LNHDA, CDR2 SQIVND (reference sequence). Trimming left V 5 bases short and J 0 bases short, with 10 bases between. 60 Vbeta and 13 Jbeta primers were used in PCR. Original processing methods: A follow-up analysis tallied approximately 85 million unique TCR beta chains, roughly 11 million shared. TCRdb's copy holds only in-frame clones and misses some; the assay was immunoSEQ multiplex PCR. V, J and clone size are those of that table, while D and trimming were read from the DNA. The sample carries 65,000 to 75,000 clones, about two thirds recorded once. Material: PBMCs. The clonotype was recovered from a young woman in good health and CMV-seronegative. The V call is TRBV19, the J call TRBJ1-2, with D uncertain. The CDR3 loop is CASSAHRANYGYTF. For the CDR3, the DNA is TGTGCCAGTAGTGCTCACCGGGCTAACTATGGCTACACCTTC.